Listed below are T cell receptor beta chains from one sample, sequenced in a study of shared T cell receptors in the human thymus. The method was immunoSEQ multiplex PCR; TCRdb's version includes in-frame clones alone and lacks a portion of them. The sample carries 700,000 to 750,000 clones, 70% to 90% recorded once. The same data also contributed to another study, on human thymus T cells.

The sample taken for sequencing was thymocytes. The receptors derive from a girl less than two years old with a congenital heart defect. Each CDR3 is given with its conserved first and last residue. D genes are given only for firm matches. Clone size is shown for a subset of rows, as once, few, many or a class of expanded clone.

D	length	J	size	V	DNA	CDR3
TRBD1	16	TRBJ2-7	-	TRBV5-6	TGTGCCAGCAGCTCCATCCCCGGGACAGGACTCTACGAGCAGTACTTC	CASSSIPGTGLYEQYF
-	17	TRBJ2-1	-	TRBV15	TGTGCCACCGGTTTGGCAGTCGTCTGGGCGTATAGCGATGAGCAGTTCTTC	CATGLAVVWAYSDEQFF
-	13	TRBJ1-1	-	TRBV4-3	TGCGCCAGCAGCCACCCAGGTCAGACCGAGGCTTTCTTT	CASSHPGQTEAFF
-	17	TRBJ1-3	-	TRBV13	TGTGCCAGCAGCCCAAGGGCGCGGAGGACCCGCTTGGACACCATATATTTT	CASSPRARRTRLDTIYF
-	11	TRBJ1-2	-	TRBV29-1	TGCAGCGTTGGGGCGGGGAATGGCTACACCTTC	CSVGAGNGYTF
-	16	TRBJ2-6	-	TRBV28	TGTGCCAGCAGTAGGACAGTTAGGGCTGGGGCCAACGTCCTGACTTTC	CASSRTVRAGANVLTF
-	17	TRBJ2-5	-	TRBV5-1	TGCGCCAGCAGCTTGGACCCCCGGACTGTGTACCAAGAGACCCAGTACTTC	CASSLDPRTVYQETQYF
TRBD1	15	TRBJ1-2	once	TRBV5-1	TGCGCCAGCAGCCTATACAGGGGAGATAACTATGGCTACACCTTC	CASSLYRGDNYGYTF
-	14	TRBJ1-4	once	TRBV6-5	TGTGCCAGCAGTAGGAGGGGACGGGATGAAAAACTGTTTTTT	CASSRRGRDEKLFF
-	13	TRBJ2-2	-	TRBV29-1	TGCAGCGTTGGGGGAGGGAACACCGGGGAGCTGTTTTTT	CSVGGGNTGELFF
TRBD1	16	TRBJ1-1	-	TRBV7-9	TGTGCCAGCAGCAGAATCGAAGGGGGCAGGAACACTGAAGCTTTCTTT	CASSRIEGGRNTEAFF
-	15	TRBJ1-1	-	TRBV30	TGTGCCTGGAGCCTGGGGTCGGGGAACAACACTGAAGCTTTCTTT	CAWSLGSGNNTEAFF
-	16	TRBJ1-6	-	TRBV5-4	TGTGCCAGCAGCTCACAGGGTGCCCTATATAATTCACCCCTCCACTTT	CASSSQGALYNSPLHF
-	18	TRBJ1-4	-	TRBV5-1	TGCGCCAGCGCCCACTCTCACGACAGTGCACCAACTAATGAAAAACTGTTTTTT	CASAHSHDSAPTNEKLFF
TRBD1	16	TRBJ2-7	few	TRBV7-9	TGTGCCAGCAGCCTCCGGGACAGGGAATTTTTCTACGAGCAGTACTTC	CASSLRDREFFYEQYF
-	14	TRBJ1-2	-	TRBV6-5	TGTGCCAGCAGTCCGGGGGATTTCGGGTATGGCTACACCTTC	CASSPGDFGYGYTF
TRBD1	14	TRBJ1-2	-	TRBV6-5	TGTGCCAGCAGTTATACCGGGACAGAAGGTGGCTACACCTTC	CASSYTGTEGGYTF
-	16	TRBJ2-7	-	TRBV14	TGTGCCAGCAGCCAAGGGAGGGTGGTCGGGCTCGAGGAGCAGTACTTC	CASSQGRVVGLEEQYF
-	13	TRBJ1-4	once	TRBV2	TGTGCCAGCGCGGGACCGTATAATGAAAAACTGTTTTTT	CASAGPYNEKLFF
-	17	TRBJ2-2	-	TRBV9	TGTGCCAGCAGCGTAGACAGGGAAGATATGTGCGCCGGGGAGCTGTTTTTT	CASSVDREDMCAGELFF
-	16	TRBJ1-3	-	TRBV25-1	TGTGCCAGCAGTGAATGTTCGCGGACAGACGGAAACACCATATATTTT	CASSECSRTDGNTIYF
-	13	TRBJ1-1	-	TRBV5-1	TGCGCCAGCAGGACCGAGGGATGGACTGAAGCTTTCTTT	CASRTEGWTEAFF
TRBD1	14	TRBJ1-6	-	TRBV10-3	TGTGCCATCAGCTCCGGGACAGGGGGATCACCCCTCCACTTT	CAISSGTGGSPLHF
TRBD1	15	TRBJ1-2	-	TRBV6-5	TGTGCCAGCAGCCTTTATAGGGGGACAGGTTATGGCTACACCTTC	CASSLYRGTGYGYTF
TRBD2	15	TRBJ2-3	once	TRBV7-2	TGTGCCAGCAGCCCTAGCGGGGGGCATTCAGATACGCAGTATTTT	CASSPSGGHSDTQYF
-	18	TRBJ2-3	-	TRBV4-1	TGCGCCAGCAGCCAAGAATCAGGGCCGAGGAGTAGACCAGATACGCAGTATTTT	CASSQESGPRSRPDTQYF
-	18	TRBJ2-2	few	TRBV4-3	TGCGCCAGCAGCCAAGAGAGGGCCGGGACTCTTTACACCGGGGAGCTGTTTTTT	CASSQERAGTLYTGELFF
-	14	TRBJ1-1	-	TRBV11-2	TGTGCCAGCAGCTTAGATCGTCAGGTTACTGAAGCTTTCTTT	CASSLDRQVTEAFF
TRBD2	18	TRBJ2-3	-	TRBV14	TGTGCCAGCAGCCAAGATTGGAGACTAGCGGGAAACACAGATACGCAGTATTTT	CASSQDWRLAGNTDTQYF
-	17	TRBJ1-4	-	TRBV27	TGTGCCAGCAGTTTATCGGGGGAGGGGGGGCTTAATGAAAAACTGTTTTTT	CASSLSGEGGLNEKLFF
-	14	TRBJ2-1	-	TRBV28	TGTGCCAGCAGTGACAGAAGCTCCTACAATGAGCAGTTCTTC	CASSDRSSYNEQFF
-	16	TRBJ1-1	-	TRBV7-6	TGTGCCAGCAGCTTAGGGCGGGGTCAACAGAACACTGAAGCTTTCTTT	CASSLGRGQQNTEAFF
-	13	TRBJ1-2	-	TRBV29-1	TGCAGCGCTGGCTTACAGGGTGAGGATGGCTACACCTTC	CSAGLQGEDGYTF
-	13	TRBJ2-3	-	TRBV11-2	TGTGCCAGCAGCTCGGACAGTCCAGATACGCAGTATTTT	CASSSDSPDTQYF
TRBD1	16	TRBJ1-3	-	TRBV18	TGTGCCAGCTCACCACCTACCCCAGGACAGGGGCCCACCTTATATTTT	CASSPPTPGQGPTLYF
TRBD1	16	TRBJ2-1	-	TRBV5-1	TGCGCCAGCAGCCACCTAACGGGACAGGGACGGGATGAGCAGTTCTTC	CASSHLTGQGRDEQFF
-	17	TRBJ1-5	-	TRBV11-2	TGTGCCAGCAGCGCAAACTCGACAGTTCCTTTCAATCAGCCCCAGCATTTT	CASSANSTVPFNQPQHF
-	11	TRBJ2-7	-	TRBV6-1	TGTGCCAGCAGTCGGGGGTACGAGCAGTACTTC	CASSRGYEQYF
-	14	TRBJ1-2	-	TRBV5-1	TGCGCCAGCAGCTTGGTTAGGGAAGGGGATGGCTACACCTTC	CASSLVREGDGYTF
-	17	TRBJ1-4	-	TRBV11-2	TGTGCCAGCAGCTCGACTGACCCAGTTGCAACTAATGAAAAACTGTTTTTT	CASSSTDPVATNEKLFF
TRBD2	14	TRBJ2-1	-	TRBV7-8	TGTGCCAGCAGCCGGACTAGCGGGGGTGGTGAGCAGTTCTTC	CASSRTSGGGEQFF
-	15	TRBJ2-7	-	TRBV5-6	TGTGCCAGCAGCCGCCGCGGCGGGGAGTTCTACGAGCAGTACTTC	CASSRRGGEFYEQYF
TRBD1	15	TRBJ1-1	-	TRBV6-6	TGTGCCAGCAGTTACACGGACAGGCTTAACACTGAAGCTTTCTTT	CASSYTDRLNTEAFF
TRBD2	19	TRBJ2-5	-	TRBV9	TGTGCCAGCAGCCCCCGCGAGAGGCGTGGCGGGGGGGCCCAAGAGACCCAGTACTTC	CASSPRERRGGGAQETQYF
TRBD1	24	TRBJ1-6	-	TRBV28	TGTGCCAGCAGAACTTACAGGGGGTTAGGCTTTACCATTTCCAAGAGCTCCTATAATTCACCCCTCCACTTT	CASRTYRGLGFTISKSSYNSPLHF
-	16	TRBJ2-3	-	TRBV10-1	TGCGCCAGCAGTGAGTCGAGTCACCCAACGGCAGATACGCAGTATTTT	CASSESSHPTADTQYF
-	11	TRBJ2-7	-	TRBV29-1	TGCAGCGTTGTGGTTCAGTACGAGCAGTACTTC	CSVVVQYEQYF
-	18	TRBJ2-6	-	TRBV5-1	TGCGCCAGCAGCTTGGCCGGTCCGGGGAGTTCTGGGGCCAACGTCCTGACTTTC	CASSLAGPGSSGANVLTF
TRBD1	15	TRBJ2-1	-	TRBV12-5	TGTGCTAGTGTAGGATCGGGACAGGGGAACAATGAGCAGTTCTTC	CASVGSGQGNNEQFF
TRBD2	16	TRBJ2-2	-	TRBV4-2	TGTGCCAGCAGCCAACGCGGGGGGGAGGACACCGGGGAGCTGTTTTTT	CASSQRGGEDTGELFF
TRBD1	17	TRBJ1-5	-	TRBV6-1	TGTGCCAGCAGTCAAGGAGAGAGGACAGGGTACAATCAGCCCCAGCATTTT	CASSQGERTGYNQPQHF
TRBD1	15	TRBJ2-4	-	TRBV5-4	TGTGCCAGCGAGGACAGGACCCGAGCCAAAAACATTCAGTACTTC	CASEDRTRAKNIQYF
TRBD1	15	TRBJ1-2	once	TRBV11-2	TGTGCCAGCAGCTTAGTCCCGGACAGGGTATATGGCTACACCTTC	CASSLVPDRVYGYTF
-	14	TRBJ1-6	-	TRBV5-6	TGTGCCAGCAGCACTAGACAGGCAGGTTCACCCCTCCACTTT	CASSTRQAGSPLHF
-	12	TRBJ2-5	-	TRBV19	TGTGCCAGTAGTATCCCCGGGGGGACCCAGTACTTC	CASSIPGGTQYF